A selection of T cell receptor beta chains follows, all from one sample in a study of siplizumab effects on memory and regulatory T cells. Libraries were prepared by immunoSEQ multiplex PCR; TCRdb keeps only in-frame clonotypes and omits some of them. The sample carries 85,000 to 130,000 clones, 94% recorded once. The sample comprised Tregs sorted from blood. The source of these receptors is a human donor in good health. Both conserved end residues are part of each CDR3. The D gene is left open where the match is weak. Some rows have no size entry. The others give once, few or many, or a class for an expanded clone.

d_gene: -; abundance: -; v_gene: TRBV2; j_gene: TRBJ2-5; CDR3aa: CASKLGGAFETQYF; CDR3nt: TGTGCCAGCAAATTGGGGGGCGCATTTGAGACCCAGTACTTC
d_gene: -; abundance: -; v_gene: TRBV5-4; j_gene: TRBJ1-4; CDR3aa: CASSPGTVANEKLFF; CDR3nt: TGTGCCAGCAGCCCGGGGACGGTTGCTAATGAAAAACTGTTTTTT
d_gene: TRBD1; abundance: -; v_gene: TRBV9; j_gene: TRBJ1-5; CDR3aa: CASSRNPNDRVEGNQPQHF; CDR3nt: TGTGCCAGCAGCCGAAATCCAAACGACAGGGTGGAAGGGAATCAGCCCCAGCATTTT
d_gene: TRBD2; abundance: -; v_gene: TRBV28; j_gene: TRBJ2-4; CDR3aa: CASSRGDVSRGIQYF; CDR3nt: TGTGCCAGCAGTCGGGGGGACGTAAGCCGGGGCATTCAGTACTTC
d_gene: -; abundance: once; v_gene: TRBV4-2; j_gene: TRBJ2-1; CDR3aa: CASSQGPWTEQFF; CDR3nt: TGTGCCAGCAGCCAAGGGCCGTGGACTGAGCAGTTCTTC
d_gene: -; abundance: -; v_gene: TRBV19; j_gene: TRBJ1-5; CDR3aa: CASSTTGTPMSQPQHF; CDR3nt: TGTGCCAGTAGTACGACCGGGACCCCCATGAGTCAGCCCCAGCATTTT
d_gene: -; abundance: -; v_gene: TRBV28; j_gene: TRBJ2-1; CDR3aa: CASSLLTVYEQFF; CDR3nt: TGTGCCAGCAGTTTATTAACTGTATATGAGCAGTTCTTC
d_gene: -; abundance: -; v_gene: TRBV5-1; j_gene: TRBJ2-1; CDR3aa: CASSSSSWGTYNEQFF; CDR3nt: TGCGCCAGCAGCTCCTCCAGCTGGGGAACTTACAATGAGCAGTTCTTC
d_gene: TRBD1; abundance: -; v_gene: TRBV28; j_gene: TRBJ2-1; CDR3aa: CASSFLTGVYNEQFF; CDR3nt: TGTGCCAGCAGTTTCCTAACAGGGGTTTACAATGAGCAGTTCTTC
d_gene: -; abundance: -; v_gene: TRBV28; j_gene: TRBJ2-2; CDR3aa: CASSLIRNTGELFF; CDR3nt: TGTGCCAGCAGTTTAATCCGGAACACCGGGGAGCTGTTTTTT
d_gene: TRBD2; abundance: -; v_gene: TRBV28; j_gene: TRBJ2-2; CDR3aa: CASSSTRTSGRAGELFF; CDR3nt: TGTGCCAGCAGTTCCACTCGGACTAGCGGGAGGGCCGGGGAGCTGTTTTTT
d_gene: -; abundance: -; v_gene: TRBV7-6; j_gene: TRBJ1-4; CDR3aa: CASSPRTATNEKLFF; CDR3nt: TGTGCCAGCAGCCCCCGGACAGCAACTAATGAAAAACTGTTTTTT
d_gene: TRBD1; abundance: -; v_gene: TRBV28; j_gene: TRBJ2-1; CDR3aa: CASARDRVGNEQFF; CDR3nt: TGTGCCAGCGCCCGAGACAGGGTGGGCAATGAGCAGTTCTTC
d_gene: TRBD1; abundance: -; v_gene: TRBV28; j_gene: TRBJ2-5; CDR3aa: CASSLEGQGLEFWGTQYF; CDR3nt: TGTGCCAGCAGTTTAGAGGGACAGGGGTTGGAATTTTGGGGGACCCAGTACTTC
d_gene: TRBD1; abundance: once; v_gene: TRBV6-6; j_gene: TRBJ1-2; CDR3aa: CASSAQGAGNYGYTF; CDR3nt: TGTGCCAGCAGTGCACAGGGGGCAGGGAACTATGGCTACACCTTC
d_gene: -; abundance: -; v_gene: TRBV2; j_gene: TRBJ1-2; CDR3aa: CASPVGNYGYTF; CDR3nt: TGTGCCAGCCCGGTGGGGAACTATGGCTACACCTTC
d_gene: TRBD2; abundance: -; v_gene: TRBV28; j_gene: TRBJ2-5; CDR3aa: CASSNGLAGFQETQYF; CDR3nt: TGTGCCAGCTCGAATGGACTAGCGGGGTTCCAAGAGACCCAGTACTTC